Listed here are 3 T cell receptor beta chains from one sample, sequenced in a study of blood T cell repertoires in COVID-19. The assay was immunoSEQ multiplex PCR, and TCRdb's table has in-frame clones only and misses some. The sample has 400,000 to 500,000 clones; more than 70% are singletons. Sample: PBMCs or T cells enriched from blood (not recorded which). All receptors come from a woman younger than 30 who had been exposed to COVID-19.

This chain uses TRBV6-5 with TRBJ2-6; D might be TRBD2 (5 bases). V lost 0 bases, J lost 1 base, and 7 bases lay in between. The CDR3 is made up of 16 amino acids. Per germline, CDR1 MNHEY and CDR2 SVGAGI. The DNA for the CDR3 is TGTGCCAGCAGTTACTCGACGGGATCTGGGGCCAACGTCCTGACTTTC. Translating it yields CASSYSTGSGANVLTF.

In its sample, this clone was seen a few times. The chain links TRBV6-5 to TRBJ1-6; perhaps TRBD1 as D (5 bases). This CDR3 spans 12 amino acids. V was trimmed by 10 bases and J by 10 bases, leaving 14 bases between them. The germline CDR1 and CDR2 sequences are MNHEY and SVGAGI. The CDR3 sequence is CAIYQGGSPLHF. CDR3 DNA sequence: TGTGCCATTTACCAGGGCGGATCACCCCTCCACTTT.

The V gene is TRBV3-1 (or the pseudogene TRBV3-2), the J gene TRBJ1-6, with 7 bases fitting TRBD1. CDR1 is LGHDT and CDR2 is YNNKEL in the germline V gene (reference sequence). The CDR3 contains 14 residues. The ends lost 1 base at V and 6 bases at J; junction bases unmatched: 0. CDR3 region: CASSQGQGNSPLHF. CDR3 sequence (DNA): TGTGCCAGCAGCCAAGGACAGGGTAATTCACCCCTCCACTTT.